The 7 T cell receptor beta chains reported below all come from one sample, sequenced in a study of T cell repertoires in cytomegalovirus infection. Their antigens are not known. MiXCR, run by TCRdb on the reads, gives a single entry per CDR3 protein. The sample includes tens of thousands of distinct CDR3 sequences, more than 20% of them seen just once. Source material: PBMCs, sequenced either directly or after in vitro stimulation (not recorded which). The receptors were gathered from a human donor in good health (CMV status not recorded). Some clones in this sample may be carry-over from other donors' samples.

This clonotype has a count of ten or more. The chain couples TRBV7-2 to TRBJ2-3; no definite D call. This CDR3 region has 16 residues. Trimming took 2 bases from V and 2 from J, leaving 14 bases between them. Germline V gives CDR1 SGHTA, CDR2 FQGNSA. DNA for the CDR3: TGTGCCAGCAGCTTATTGCTAAACGTACCCACAGATACGCAGTATTTT. Translated: CASSLLLNVPTDTQYF.

The chain couples TRBV12-3 or TRBV12-4 to TRBJ1-2, with D possibly matching TRBD1 (5 bases). This CDR3 contains 15 residues. V lost 9 bases to trimming and J lost 1 base, with 18 bases between them. The chain's CDR3 is CASIPDSDFNYGYTF. The CDR3 bases are TGTGCCAGTATCCCCGACAGCGACTTTAACTATGGCTACACCTTC.

This clonotype appeared many times. The chain combines TRBV12-3 or TRBV12-4 with TRBJ2-5; 7 bases agree with TRBD2. The J segment lost 6 bases and the V segment lost 5 bases, leaving 6 bases of the junction unmatched. The CDR3 runs 13 residues. Here the CDR3 reads CASSPGGGKTQYF. CDR3 nucleotides: TGTGCCAGCAGTCCTGGGGGGGGGAAGACCCAGTACTTC.

This clonotype is a singleton in its sample. The chain is built from TRBV9 and TRBJ2-5; 9 bases map to TRBD2. CDR1 and CDR2 from the germline V gene are SGDLS and YYNGEE. The CDR3 has 16 amino acids. The J segment lost 7 bases and the V segment lost 2 bases, leaving 12 bases of the junction unmatched. The CDR3 DNA reads as TGTGCCAGCAGCGTGCTCTCTGGCGGGGGGGCTGGGACCCAGTACTTC. Translation: CASSVLSGGGAGTQYF. Full variable domain (rest looked up from reference TRBV9 and TRBJ2-5): DSGVTQTPKHLITATGQRVTLRCSPRSGDLSVYWYQQSLDQGLQFLIQYYNGEERAKGNILERFSAQQFPDLHSELNLSSLELGDSALYFCASSVLSGGGAGTQYFGPGTRLLVL.

The chain couples TRBV5-6 to TRBJ1-1; D uncertain. CDR3 length: 13 amino acids. Germline values: CDR1 SGHDT, CDR2 YYEEEE. Trimming removed 0 bases at V and 1 base at J, with 4 bases between. The CDR3 is CASSLVANTEAFF. The CDR3 bases are TGTGCCAGCAGCTTGGTAGCGAACACTGAAGCTTTCTTT.

This clonotype was seen a handful of times. V gene TRBV7-6 combines with J gene TRBJ1-6, with D hard to call. The ends were cut back, 8 bases at V and 7 bases at J, with 12 bases in the middle. Germline V CDR1 and CDR2: SGHVS, FNYEAQ. The CDR3 spans 13 residues. The CDR3 reads CASARGTNSPLHF. In DNA, the CDR3 is TGTGCCAGCGCACGGGGAACCAATTCACCCCTCCACTTT. Complete variable domain (other parts from reference TRBV7-6 and TRBJ1-6): GAGVSQSPRYKVTKRGQDVALRCDPISGHVSLYWYRQALGQGPEFLTYFNYEAQQDKSGLPNDRFSAERPEGSISTLTIQRTEQRDSAMYRCASARGTNSPLHFGNGTRLTVT.

The sample holds a few counts of this clonotype. CDR3 DNA: TGCGCCAGCAGCCACCTTGGGGACAGTGAGCAGTTCTTC. Translated: CASSHLGDSEQFF. The chain carries TRBV4-3 and TRBJ2-1, with TRBD1 identical over 7 bases. The CDR3 sequence is 13 residues long. Germline V gene lookup returns CDR1 LGHNA and CDR2 YSLEER. The V and J ends lost 3 bases and 9 bases, in that order; junction bases with no gene match: 5.